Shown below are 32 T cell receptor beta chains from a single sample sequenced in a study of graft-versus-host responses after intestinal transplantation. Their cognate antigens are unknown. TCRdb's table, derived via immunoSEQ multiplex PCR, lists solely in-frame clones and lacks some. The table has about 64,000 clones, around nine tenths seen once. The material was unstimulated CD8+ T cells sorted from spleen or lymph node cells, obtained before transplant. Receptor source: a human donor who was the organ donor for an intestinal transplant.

The CDR3 loop reads CASSLNEQYF. The CDR3 DNA reads as TGTGCCAGCAGCCTAAATGAGCAGTACTTC. The V gene is TRBV11-2, the J gene TRBJ2-7; the D is unclear. V was clipped by 5 bases and J by 7 bases, with 6 bases between them. This CDR3 spans 10 amino acids. Germline assignment: CDR1 SGHAT and CDR2 FQNNGV.

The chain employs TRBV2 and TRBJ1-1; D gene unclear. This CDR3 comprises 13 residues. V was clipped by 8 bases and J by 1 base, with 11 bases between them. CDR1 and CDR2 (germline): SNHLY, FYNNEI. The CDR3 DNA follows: TGTGCCAGCGGCGATGCGGAGAACACTGAAGCTTTCTTT. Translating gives CASGDAENTEAFF.

The CDR3 sequence: CASSPSGSLYEQYF. Here the CDR3 DNA reads TGTGCCAGCAGCCCTAGCGGGAGTCTCTACGAGCAGTACTTC. The chain has TRBV28 and TRBJ2-7, with 10 bases fitting TRBD2. The CDR3 consists of 14 residues. CDR1 is MDHEN, CDR2 SYDVKM, per germline. J was trimmed by 3 bases and V by 6 bases; bases with no gene match: 5.

The CDR3 nucleotides are TGTGCCAGCAGCGCCAATTCAGGGTTCACTGAAGCTTTCTTT. As protein: CASSANSGFTEAFF. The V and J genes are TRBV9 and TRBJ1-1; maybe TRBD1 (5 bases). The V gene's germline CDR1 is SGDLS and CDR2 YYNGEE. The CDR3 covers 14 residues. V was trimmed by 3 bases and J by 4 bases, leaving 13 bases between them. Full variable domain (rest looked up from reference TRBV9 and TRBJ1-1): DSGVTQTPKHLITATGQRVTLRCSPRSGDLSVYWYQQSLDQGLQFLIQYYNGEERAKGNILERFSAQQFPDLHSELNLSSLELGDSALYFCASSANSGFTEAFFGQGTRLTVV.

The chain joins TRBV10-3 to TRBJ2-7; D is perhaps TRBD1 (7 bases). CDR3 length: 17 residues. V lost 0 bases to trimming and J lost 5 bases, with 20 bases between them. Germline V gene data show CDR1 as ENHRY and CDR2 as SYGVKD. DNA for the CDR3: TGTGCCATCAGTGAGTCGAAGATGGAGGGGGCGAGCAACGAGCAGTACTTC. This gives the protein CAISESKMEGASNEQYF.

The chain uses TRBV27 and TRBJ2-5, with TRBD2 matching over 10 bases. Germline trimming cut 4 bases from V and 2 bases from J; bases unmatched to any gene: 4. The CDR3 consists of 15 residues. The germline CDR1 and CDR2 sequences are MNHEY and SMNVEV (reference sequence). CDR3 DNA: TGTGCCAGCAGTTCCCGGACTAGCGGACAAGAGACCCAGTACTTC. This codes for CASSSRTSGQETQYF.

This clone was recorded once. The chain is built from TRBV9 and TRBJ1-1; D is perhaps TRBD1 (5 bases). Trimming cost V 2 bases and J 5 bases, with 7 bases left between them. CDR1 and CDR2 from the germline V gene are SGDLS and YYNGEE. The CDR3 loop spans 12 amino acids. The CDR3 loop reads CASSVSGTEAFF. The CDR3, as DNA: TGTGCCAGCAGCGTGTCAGGGACTGAAGCTTTCTTT.

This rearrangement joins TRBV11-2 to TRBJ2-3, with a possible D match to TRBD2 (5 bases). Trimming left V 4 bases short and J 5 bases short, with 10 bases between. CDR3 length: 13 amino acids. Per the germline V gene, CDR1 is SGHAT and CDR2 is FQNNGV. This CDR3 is CASSSLGGDTQYF. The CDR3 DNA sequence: TGTGCCAGCAGCTCCTTAGGAGGAGATACGCAGTATTTT.

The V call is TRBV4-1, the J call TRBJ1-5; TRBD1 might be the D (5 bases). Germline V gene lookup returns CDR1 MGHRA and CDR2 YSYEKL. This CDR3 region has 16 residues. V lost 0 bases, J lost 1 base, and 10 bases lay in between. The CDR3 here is CASSQEVGVSNQPQHF. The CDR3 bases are TGCGCCAGCAGCCAAGAGGTAGGGGTAAGCAATCAGCCCCAGCATTTT.

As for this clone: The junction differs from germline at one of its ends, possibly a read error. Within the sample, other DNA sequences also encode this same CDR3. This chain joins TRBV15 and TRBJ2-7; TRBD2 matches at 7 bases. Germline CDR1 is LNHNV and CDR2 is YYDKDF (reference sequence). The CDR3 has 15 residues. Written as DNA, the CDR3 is TGCGCCACCAGCAGAGGATCGGGGACTACCTACGAGCAGTACTTC. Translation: CATSRGSGTTYEQYF.

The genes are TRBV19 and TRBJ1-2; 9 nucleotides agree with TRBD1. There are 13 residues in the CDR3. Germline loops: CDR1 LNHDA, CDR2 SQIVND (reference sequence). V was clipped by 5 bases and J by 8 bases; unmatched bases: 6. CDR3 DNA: TGTGCCAGTAGTCCCGGGACAGGGTACGGCTACACCTTC. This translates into CASSPGTGYGYTF.

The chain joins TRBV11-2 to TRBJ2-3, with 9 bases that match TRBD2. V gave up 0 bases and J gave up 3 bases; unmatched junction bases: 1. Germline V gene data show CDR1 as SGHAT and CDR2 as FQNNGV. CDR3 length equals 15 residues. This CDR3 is CASSLEAGGTDTQYF. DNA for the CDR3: TGTGCCAGCAGCTTAGAGGCGGGAGGGACAGATACGCAGTATTTT.

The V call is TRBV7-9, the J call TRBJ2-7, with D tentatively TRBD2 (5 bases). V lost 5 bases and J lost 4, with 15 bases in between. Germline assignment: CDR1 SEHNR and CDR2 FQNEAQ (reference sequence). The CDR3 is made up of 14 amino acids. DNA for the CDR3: TGTGCCAGCAGCATCCCGGAGGCATCGTACGAGCAGTACTTC. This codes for CASSIPEASYEQYF.

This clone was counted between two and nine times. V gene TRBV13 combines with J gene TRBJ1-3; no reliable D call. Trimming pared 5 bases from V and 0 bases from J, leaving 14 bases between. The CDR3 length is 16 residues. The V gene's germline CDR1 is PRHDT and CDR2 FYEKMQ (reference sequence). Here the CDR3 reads CASSAYTERSGNTIYF. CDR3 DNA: TGTGCCAGCAGCGCCTATACAGAACGCTCTGGAAACACCATATATTTT.

CDR3 sequence (DNA): TGCGCCAGCAGCCAGGTAGCGGTAAGCTCCTACGAGCAGTACTTC. Translation: CASSQVAVSSYEQYF. The V gene is TRBV4-3, the J gene TRBJ2-7; D might be TRBD2 (6 bases). Trimming pared 3 bases from V and 0 bases from J, leaving 12 bases between. The CDR3 consists of 15 residues. Germline CDR1 and CDR2: LGHNA and YSLEER.

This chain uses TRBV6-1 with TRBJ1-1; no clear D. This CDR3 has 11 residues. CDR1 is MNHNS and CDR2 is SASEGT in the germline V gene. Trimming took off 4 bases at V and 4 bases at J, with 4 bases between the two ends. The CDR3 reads CASSVLTEAFF. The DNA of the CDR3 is TGTGCCAGCAGTGTACTCACTGAAGCTTTCTTT.

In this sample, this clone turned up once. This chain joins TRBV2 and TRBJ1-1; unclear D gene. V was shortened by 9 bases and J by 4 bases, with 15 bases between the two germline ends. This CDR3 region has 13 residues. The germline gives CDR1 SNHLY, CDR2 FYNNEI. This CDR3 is CASSPWALTEAFF. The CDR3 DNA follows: TGTGCCAGTTCTCCTTGGGCCCTCACTGAAGCTTTCTTT.

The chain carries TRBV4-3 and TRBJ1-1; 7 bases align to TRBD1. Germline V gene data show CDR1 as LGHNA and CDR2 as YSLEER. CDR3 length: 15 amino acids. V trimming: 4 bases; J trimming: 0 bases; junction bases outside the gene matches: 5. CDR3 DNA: TGCGCCAGCAGCCGAAAAAGGGGGCTGAACACTGAAGCTTTCTTT. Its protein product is CASSRKRGLNTEAFF.

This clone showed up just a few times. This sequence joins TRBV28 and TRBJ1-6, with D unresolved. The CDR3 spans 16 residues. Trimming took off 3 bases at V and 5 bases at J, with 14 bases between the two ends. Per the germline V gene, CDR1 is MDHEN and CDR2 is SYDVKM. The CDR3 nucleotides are TGTGCCAGCAGTTTTCGGGGAGGAGGCGATAATTCACCCCTCCACTTT. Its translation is CASSFRGGGDNSPLHF.

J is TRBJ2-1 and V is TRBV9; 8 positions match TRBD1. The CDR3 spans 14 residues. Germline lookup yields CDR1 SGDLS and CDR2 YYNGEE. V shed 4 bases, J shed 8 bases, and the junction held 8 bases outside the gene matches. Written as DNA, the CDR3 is TGTGCCAGCAGCCACCCCTTGGACAGGGATGAGCAGTTCTTC. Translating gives CASSHPLDRDEQFF.

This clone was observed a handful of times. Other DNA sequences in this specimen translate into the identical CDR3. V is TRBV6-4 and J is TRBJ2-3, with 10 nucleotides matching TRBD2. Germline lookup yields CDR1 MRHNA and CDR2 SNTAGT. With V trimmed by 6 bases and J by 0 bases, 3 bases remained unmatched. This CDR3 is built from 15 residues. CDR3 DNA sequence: TGTGCCAGCAGCGCGACTAGCGGGAGCACAGATACGCAGTATTTT. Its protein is CASSATSGSTDTQYF.

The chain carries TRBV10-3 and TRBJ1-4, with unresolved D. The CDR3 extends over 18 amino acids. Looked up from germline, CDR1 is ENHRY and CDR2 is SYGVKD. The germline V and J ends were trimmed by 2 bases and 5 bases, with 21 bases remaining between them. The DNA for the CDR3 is TGTGCCATCAGTGAGAGGGAGGTCCCTTGGGAGCTAAATGAAAAACTGTTTTTT. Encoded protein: CAISEREVPWELNEKLFF.

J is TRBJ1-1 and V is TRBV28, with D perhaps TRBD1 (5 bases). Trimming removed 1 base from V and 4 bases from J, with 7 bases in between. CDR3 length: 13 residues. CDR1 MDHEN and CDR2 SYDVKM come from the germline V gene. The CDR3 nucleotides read TGTGCCAGCAGTTTATTCAGGGTCACTGAAGCTTTCTTT. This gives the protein CASSLFRVTEAFF.

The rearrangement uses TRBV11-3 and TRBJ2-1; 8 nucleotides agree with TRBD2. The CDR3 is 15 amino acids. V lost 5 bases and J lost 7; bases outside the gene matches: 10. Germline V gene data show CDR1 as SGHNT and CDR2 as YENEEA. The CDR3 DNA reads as TGTGCCAGCAGCGGAAAAGACGGACTAGCAAATGAGCAGTTCTTC. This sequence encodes CASSGKDGLANEQFF.

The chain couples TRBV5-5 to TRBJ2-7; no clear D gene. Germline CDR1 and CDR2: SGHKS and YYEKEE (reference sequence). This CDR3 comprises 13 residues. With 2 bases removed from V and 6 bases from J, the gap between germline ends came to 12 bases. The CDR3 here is CASSFGSSSEQYF. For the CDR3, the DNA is TGTGCCAGCAGCTTCGGGTCAAGTAGCGAGCAGTACTTC.

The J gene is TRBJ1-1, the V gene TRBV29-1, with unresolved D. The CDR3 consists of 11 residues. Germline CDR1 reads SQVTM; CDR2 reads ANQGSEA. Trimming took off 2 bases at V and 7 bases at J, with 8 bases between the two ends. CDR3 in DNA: TGCAGCGTTGAATTTGGCAGTGAAGCTTTCTTT. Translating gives CSVEFGSEAFF.

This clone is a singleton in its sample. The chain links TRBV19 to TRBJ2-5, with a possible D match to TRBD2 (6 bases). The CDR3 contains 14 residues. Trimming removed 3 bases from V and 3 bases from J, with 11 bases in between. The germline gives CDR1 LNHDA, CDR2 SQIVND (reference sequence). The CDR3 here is CASSISASEETQYF. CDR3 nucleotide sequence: TGTGCCAGTAGTATCTCGGCTAGCGAAGAGACCCAGTACTTC.

In DNA form, the CDR3 reads TGTGCCAGCAGCTTACCAGGGAAGGGTCGCTATGGCTACACCTTC. This codes for CASSLPGKGRYGYTF. V usage is TRBV7-9 and J usage is TRBJ1-2; D may be TRBD1 (5 bases). There are 15 residues in the CDR3. Germline CDR1 and CDR2: SEHNR and FQNEAQ (reference sequence). V gave up 2 bases and J gave up 4 bases, with 14 bases separating them.

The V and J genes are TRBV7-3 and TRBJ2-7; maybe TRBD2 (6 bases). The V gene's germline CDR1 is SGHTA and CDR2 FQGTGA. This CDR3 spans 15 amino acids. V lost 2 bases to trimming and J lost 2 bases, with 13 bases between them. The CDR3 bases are TGTGCCAGCAGCTTAGTTTGGGGACTCCCCTACGAGCAGTACTTC. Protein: CASSLVWGLPYEQYF. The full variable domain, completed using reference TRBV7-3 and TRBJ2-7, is GAGVSQTPSNKVTEKGKYVELRCDPISGHTALYWYRQSLGQGPEFLIYFQGTGAADDSGLPNDRFFAVRPEGSVSTLKIQRTERGDSAVYLCASSLVWGLPYEQYFGPGTRLTVT.

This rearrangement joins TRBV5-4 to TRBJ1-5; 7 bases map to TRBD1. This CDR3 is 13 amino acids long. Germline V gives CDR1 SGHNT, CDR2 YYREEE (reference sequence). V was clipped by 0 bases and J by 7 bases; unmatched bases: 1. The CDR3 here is CASSLEGAQPQHF. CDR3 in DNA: TGTGCCAGCAGCTTGGAGGGGGCCCAGCCCCAGCATTTT.

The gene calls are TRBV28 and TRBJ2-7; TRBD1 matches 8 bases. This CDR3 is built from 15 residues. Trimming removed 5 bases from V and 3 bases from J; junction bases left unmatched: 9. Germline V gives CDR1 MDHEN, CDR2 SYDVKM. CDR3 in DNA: TGTGCCAGCAGTGATACGGGACAGGAATACTACGAGCAGTACTTC. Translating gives CASSDTGQEYYEQYF.

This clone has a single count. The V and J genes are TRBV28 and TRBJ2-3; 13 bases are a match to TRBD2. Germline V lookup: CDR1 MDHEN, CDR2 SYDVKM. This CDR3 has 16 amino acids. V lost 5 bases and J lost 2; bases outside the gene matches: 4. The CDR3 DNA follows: TGTGCCAGCAGTCCGGGACTAGCGGGGCCCACAGATACGCAGTATTTT. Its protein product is CASSPGLAGPTDTQYF. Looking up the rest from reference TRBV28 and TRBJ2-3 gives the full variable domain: DVKVTQSSRYLVKRTGEKVFLECVQDMDHENMFWYRQDPGLGLRLIYFSYDVKMKEKGDIPEGYSVSREKKERFSLILESASTNQTSMYLCASSPGLAGPTDTQYFGPGTRLTVL.